This T cell receptor (beta chain) stems from a study of blood T cell repertoires in COVID-19. Study information: COVID-19 samples collected from the United States, Italy and Spain covered acute and convalescent phases. The cDNA or gDNA used as material had been derived from T cells, B-cell-depleted T cells, or PBMCs.

How the authors handled the data: Estimated nucleated cell counts came from reference gene primer amplification. Measured with immunoSEQ multiplex PCR; TCRdb has only the in-frame clones, and not every one. That table supplies the V and J calls and clone size; D and trimming were determined from the DNA. The top ten clones hold around a third of a sample with some 96,000 clones, almost 80% of them seen once. The TCR sequence derives from a man in his 70s with active or convalescent COVID-19. The sequencing sample was made of peripheral blood.

The CDR3 nucleotides are TGCAGCGTTTCTAGTTGGCCCCCTGAAGCTTTCTTT. The encoded protein is CSVSSWPPEAFF. The V gene is TRBV29-1, the J gene TRBJ1-1; D call uncertain. The CDR3 covers 12 residues. CDR1 is SQVTM and CDR2 is ANQGSEA in the germline V gene. Deletions cut 5 bases from V and 6 bases from J, with 13 bases between.